One T cell receptor (beta chain) is described in this entry. Its target is unknown. Treatment specified: over 15 received Ad26.COV2.S at low or high dose, single or two shots; several received placebo; per-sample allocation not given. Sample collection was performed on day 63 after the first vaccine or placebo injection. The sample belongs to a study of Ad26.COV2.S vaccination and SARS-CoV-2 variants. Study-wide results and limits: Recipients of either vaccine or placebo displayed similar breadth of non-spike TCRs.

This table comes from immunoSEQ multiplex PCR, and its TCRdb copy is limited to in-frame clones, with some not included. The sample records about 250,000 clones, 87% being singletons. The receptor comes from a person between 18 and 59 years old who received the Ad26.COV2.S COVID-19 vaccine or a placebo. Material: peripheral blood, obtained in a trial of Ad26.COV2.S vaccine versus placebo.

The CDR3 DNA reads TGTGCCAGCTCACCAGCTATAGGGGATCAGCCCCAGCATTTT. It yields the protein CASSPAIGDQPQHF. The gene calls are TRBV18 and TRBJ1-5; possibly TRBD1 for D (5 bases). The CDR3 is made up of 14 amino acids. Germline V gene lookup returns CDR1 KGHSH and CDR2 LQKENI. V was trimmed by 2 bases and J by 5 bases, leaving 10 bases between them.